What follows are 14 T cell receptor beta chains derived from one specimen sequenced in a study of blood T cell repertoires in COVID-19. The table came from immunoSEQ multiplex PCR; TCRdb's copy has only in-frame clones and leaves some out. The sample has about 360,000 clones, around 87% seen once. Input material: PBMCs or T cells enriched from blood (not recorded which). The receptors derive from a man aged 40-50 years in a cohort exposed to, infected with or recovered from COVID-19 (not recorded which).

The genes are TRBV5-8 and TRBJ2-3; 7 bases align to TRBD1. The V gene end was trimmed by 7 bases and the J gene end by 5 bases; junction bases not matched to a gene: 7. The CDR3 has 13 amino acids. CDR1 is SGHTS and CDR2 is YDEGEE in the germline V gene. CDR3 residues: CASGRQGQDTQYF. CDR3 in DNA: TGTGCCAGCGGGAGACAGGGACAAGATACGCAGTATTTT. The full variable domain, in which reference TRBV5-8 and TRBJ2-3 provide the parts outside the CDR3, is EAGVTQSPTHLIKTRGQQATLRCSPISGHTSVYWYQQALGLGLQFLLWYDEGEERNRGNFPPRFSGRQFPNYSSELNVNALELEDSALYLCASGRQGQDTQYFGPGTRLTVL.

This sequence joins TRBV7-9 and TRBJ2-5; 7 nucleotides line up with TRBD1. The length of the CDR3 is 14 residues. Trimming cost V 5 bases and J 2 bases; bases outside gene matches: 5. Germline V lookup: CDR1 SEHNR, CDR2 FQNEAQ (reference sequence). CDR3 sequence: CASSHWDRQETQYF. CDR3 sequence (DNA): TGTGCCAGCAGCCACTGGGACAGACAAGAGACCCAGTACTTC.

The count of this clone is one. V and J are TRBV24-1 and TRBJ2-3; no clear D gene. Germline assignment: CDR1 KGHDR and CDR2 SFDVKD. The CDR3 sequence is 17 residues long. Trimming pared 3 bases from V and 3 bases from J, leaving 18 bases between. CDR3 region: CATSDPTLLSGTDTQYF. CDR3 DNA sequence: TGTGCCACCAGTGATCCGACACTCCTGAGTGGTACAGATACGCAGTATTTT.

V and J are TRBV10-2 and TRBJ2-7; TRBD2 aligns across 8 bases. The CDR3 has 13 residues. V shed 8 bases and J 6 bases; nucleotides not matched to a gene: 9. Germline V lookup: CDR1 WSHSY, CDR2 SAAADI. CDR3 amino acids: CASSERELIEQYF. The CDR3 coding sequence is TGCGCCAGCTCGGAGCGGGAGTTGATCGAGCAGTACTTC.

This chain uses TRBV7-3 with TRBJ2-1; D may be TRBD2 (5 bases). The CDR3 length is 11 residues. V shed 5 bases and J shed 10 bases, with 9 bases lying between them. CDR1 is SGHTA, CDR2 FQGTGA, per germline. The CDR3 DNA reads as TGTGCCAGCAGCCGGGGTCACGAGCAGTTCTTC. It is translated as CASSRGHEQFF.

This chain connects TRBV29-1 to TRBJ1-4; 8 nucleotides line up with TRBD1. Germline CDR1 reads SQVTM; CDR2 reads ANQGSEA. This CDR3 has 15 residues. V lost 0 bases to trimming and J lost 7 bases; unmatched junction nucleotides: 7. The chain's CDR3 is CSVEDGTGGREKLFF. CDR3 nucleotides: TGCAGCGTTGAAGATGGCACAGGGGGTCGTGAAAAACTGTTTTTT.

This chain joins TRBV12-3 or TRBV12-4 and TRBJ2-4; 9 nucleotides line up with TRBD1. V trimming: 6 bases; J trimming: 7 bases; junction bases outside the gene matches: 4. CDR3 size: 13 residues. CDR3 sequence: CASSGTGINIQYF. The CDR3 DNA follows: TGTGCCAGCAGCGGGACAGGGATTAACATTCAGTACTTC.

The rearrangement links TRBV25-1 to TRBJ1-4; 7 nucleotides match TRBD1. Losses at the gene ends were 5 bases for V and 8 bases for J; bases not matched to a gene: 11. The CDR3 spans 15 residues. CDR1 is MGHDK, CDR2 SYGVNS, per germline. CDR3 protein: CASSSGGTVVEKLFF. CDR3 nucleotide sequence: TGTGCCAGCAGTTCGGGGGGGACAGTGGTCGAAAAACTGTTTTTT.

The rearrangement links TRBV6-5 to TRBJ2-7; the match to TRBD2 covers 7 bases. V lost 0 bases and J lost 4; bases outside the gene matches: 6. The CDR3 has 15 residues. Germline CDR1 reads MNHEY; CDR2 reads SVGAGI. CDR3 loop: CASSYSLSGPYEQYF. The CDR3 DNA is TGTGCCAGCAGTTACTCGCTTAGCGGGCCTTACGAGCAGTACTTC.

Of note for this clone: One end of the junction varies from germline; a read error may be responsible. The V call is TRBV6-2 or TRBV6-3, the J call TRBJ2-3, with 9 nucleotides matching TRBD2. CDR1 is MNHEY and CDR2 is SVGEGT in the germline V gene. This CDR3 comprises 13 residues. CDR3 sequence: CASSILSSGNYHF. In DNA form, the CDR3 reads TGTGCCAGCAGTATCCTATCTAGCGGGAATTACCATTTT.

Here the CDR3 reads CASSLQGGTEAFF. The DNA for the CDR3 is TGTGCCAGCAGCCTGCAGGGGGGAACTGAAGCTTTCTTT. The V and J genes are TRBV7-9 and TRBJ1-1, with 7 positions matching TRBD1. Germline loops: CDR1 SEHNR, CDR2 FQNEAQ (reference sequence). The CDR3 length is 13 residues. Trimming took 5 bases from V and 5 from J; bases not matched to a gene: 5.

CDR3 in DNA: TGCGCCAGCTCGAGGGATTGGGTGGAAGATACGCAGTATTTT. As protein: CASSRDWVEDTQYF. The rearrangement links TRBV5-1 to TRBJ2-3; D might be TRBD2 (5 bases). CDR1 is SGHRS and CDR2 is YFSETQ in the germline V gene. V dropped 7 bases and J dropped 5 bases, with 17 bases sitting between them. This CDR3 has 14 amino acids. Looking up the rest from reference TRBV5-1 and TRBJ2-3 gives the full variable domain: KAGVTQTPRYLIKTRGQQVTLSCSPISGHRSVSWYQQTPGQGLQFLFEYFSETQRNKGNFPGRFSGRQFSNSRSEMNVSTLELGDSALYLCASSRDWVEDTQYFGPGTRLTVL.

The chain links TRBV5-4 to TRBJ1-2, with TRBD1 matching 8 bases. Trimming at V came to 3 bases and at J to 4 bases, leaving 2 bases not matched to a gene. CDR3 length: 13 residues. Germline loops: CDR1 SGHNT, CDR2 YYREEE (reference sequence). CDR3 DNA sequence: TGTGCCAGCAGCTACGACAGGGGCTATGGCTACACCTTC. Its translation: CASSYDRGYGYTF.

This chain joins TRBV10-1 and TRBJ2-3; the D gene is possibly TRBD2 (5 bases). This CDR3 region has 15 residues. The V gene's germline CDR1 is WNHNN and CDR2 SYGVQD (reference sequence). V lost 6 bases to trimming and J lost 1 base, with 14 bases between them. The chain's CDR3 is CASSDRTVGTDTQYF. For the CDR3, the DNA is TGCGCCAGCAGCGACCGGACTGTTGGCACAGATACGCAGTATTTT.